The rows below give T cell receptor beta chains drawn from one sample of a study of blood T cell repertoires in COVID-19. The table came from immunoSEQ multiplex PCR; TCRdb's copy has only in-frame clones and leaves some out. Here the sample spans about 270,000 clones, around 93% being singletons. Sequencing was done on a sample of PBMCs or T cells enriched from blood (not recorded which). The source of these receptors is a man aged 35 to 55 who had been exposed to COVID-19. The CDR3 runs from the conserved cysteine through the conserved F or W. A D gene is named only where the DNA matches it firmly. Not every row has a clone size; where given, it reads once, few, many or a size class.

D: .
J: TRBJ1-2
size: .
V: TRBV19
DNA: TGTGCCAGTAGTAATCGCGCCCCTGGCTATGGCTACACCTTC
CDR3: CASSNRAPGYGYTF

D: .
J: TRBJ2-3
size: once
V: TRBV25-1
DNA: TGTGCCAGCAGTGAATTTTCGGGAGGCACAGATACGCAGTATTTT
CDR3: CASSEFSGGTDTQYF

D: TRBD1
J: TRBJ2-1
size: .
V: TRBV28
DNA: TGTGCCAGCAGTTCGCAGGGGGCGTTTAATGAGCAGTTCTTC
CDR3: CASSSQGAFNEQFF

D: TRBD2
J: TRBJ2-2
size: .
V: TRBV10-3
DNA: TGTGCCATCAGCATAGCGGGAGGGCCTGGGGAGCTGTTTTTT
CDR3: CAISIAGGPGELFF

D: .
J: TRBJ1-1
size: .
V: TRBV12-3/TRBV12-4
DNA: TGTGCCAGCTCAACCGGGGGTCCCGCTGAAGCTTTCTTT
CDR3: CASSTGGPAEAFF

D: TRBD2
J: TRBJ2-3
size: .
V: TRBV9
DNA: TGTGCCAGCAGCGTAGACCCAGCGGGAGCCACAGATACGCAGTATTTT
CDR3: CASSVDPAGATDTQYF

D: .
J: TRBJ1-5
size: .
V: TRBV27
DNA: TGTGCCAGCAAGGGGCGGGGGAGGGGGGCAGAGCAGCCCCAGCATTTT
CDR3: CASKGRGRGAEQPQHF

D: .
J: TRBJ2-3
size: .
V: TRBV7-3
DNA: TGTGCCAGCAGCTCCGGAGGGGGGGTCACAGATACGCAGTATTTT
CDR3: CASSSGGGVTDTQYF

D: TRBD1
J: TRBJ2-7
size: .
V: TRBV14
DNA: TGTGCCAGCAGCCAACCAGGGGGCTCAGCTCGCCACGAGCAGTACTTC
CDR3: CASSQPGGSARHEQYF

D: TRBD1
J: TRBJ1-2
size: once
V: TRBV19
DNA: TGTGCCAGTAGTATAGTCGACAGGGGGTCCGGTGGCTACACCTTC
CDR3: CASSIVDRGSGGYTF

D: .
J: TRBJ1-1
size: .
V: TRBV28
DNA: TGTGCCAGCAGAGGCGGACATCCGAACACTGAAGCTTTCTTT
CDR3: CASRGGHPNTEAFF

D: TRBD2
J: TRBJ2-1
size: .
V: TRBV6-5
DNA: TGTGCCAGCAGTTACCCTGGCGGGAGTAAGGTGTTCTTC
CDR3: CASSYPGGSKVFF

D: TRBD1
J: TRBJ1-1
size: .
V: TRBV28
DNA: TGTGCCAGCAGTCCAGGGGGGACAGGGAACACTGAAGCTTTCTTT
CDR3: CASSPGGTGNTEAFF

D: .
J: TRBJ1-1
size: .
V: TRBV30
DNA: TGTGCCTGGAGTGTCGTGACAGCCTCCAACACTGAAGCTTTCTTT
CDR3: CAWSVVTASNTEAFF

D: .
J: TRBJ1-3
size: .
V: TRBV7-2
DNA: TGTGCCAGCAGCTCCGGGGGGAGCTCTGGAAACACCATATATTTT
CDR3: CASSSGGSSGNTIYF

D: TRBD2
J: TRBJ2-3
size: .
V: TRBV9
DNA: TGTGCCAGCAGCCGCCCGAGGACTAGCGGGGAGCGGGATACGCAGTATTTT
CDR3: CASSRPRTSGERDTQYF

D: .
J: TRBJ2-2
size: .
V: TRBV27
DNA: TGTGCCAGCAGTTTAGGGCCCGGGGAGCTGTTTTTT
CDR3: CASSLGPGELFF

D: .
J: TRBJ2-7
size: .
V: TRBV11-3
DNA: TGTGCCAGCAGCTTGGGGGCGCTGGACGAGCAGTACTTC
CDR3: CASSLGALDEQYF

D: .
J: TRBJ1-5
size: .
V: TRBV2
DNA: TGTGCCAGCAGCCAACCGACGGGGCAGCCCCAGCATTTT
CDR3: CASSQPTGQPQHF

D: .
J: TRBJ1-1
size: .
V: TRBV6-5
DNA: TGTGCCAGCACCGGAGGGGTGGTTGAAGCTTTCTTT
CDR3: CASTGGVVEAFF

D: .
J: TRBJ2-1
size: once
V: TRBV5-5
DNA: TGTGCCAGCAGCCGACTGGGGGGCAATGAGCAGTTCTTC
CDR3: CASSRLGGNEQFF

D: TRBD1
J: TRBJ2-1
size: .
V: TRBV28
DNA: TGTGCCAGCAGTTTATACCGGACAGGGGGCTTTGAGCAGTTCTTC
CDR3: CASSLYRTGGFEQFF

D: TRBD2
J: TRBJ2-1
size: .
V: TRBV2
DNA: TGTGCCAGCAGTTTTAGACTAGCGGCATCCTACAATGAGCAGTTCTTC
CDR3: CASSFRLAASYNEQFF

D: TRBD1
J: TRBJ1-4
size: .
V: TRBV9
DNA: TGTGCCAGCAGCGTAGCGACAGGGGGAACAACTAATGAAAAACTGTTTTTT
CDR3: CASSVATGGTTNEKLFF

D: TRBD1
J: TRBJ1-2
size: .
V: TRBV19
DNA: TGTGCCAGTAGTGAGGACAGGTCCCGCACCTTC
CDR3: CASSEDRSRTF

D: .
J: TRBJ2-1
size: .
V: TRBV7-6
DNA: TGTGCCAGCAGCTTAAGGAATGAGAGGCTAGCGAATGAGCAGTTCTTC
CDR3: CASSLRNERLANEQFF

D: .
J: TRBJ1-1
size: .
V: TRBV5-4
DNA: TGTGCCAGCAGCCTGGGGCCTTTGAACACTGAAGCTTTCTTT
CDR3: CASSLGPLNTEAFF

D: .
J: TRBJ1-2
size: once
V: TRBV14
DNA: TGTGCCAGCAGCCAAGATATCAGGGGCAATGGCTACACCTTC
CDR3: CASSQDIRGNGYTF

D: .
J: TRBJ1-1
size: .
V: TRBV5-1
DNA: TGCGCCAGCGCCTTGGGCGGGAACACTGAAGCTTTCTTT
CDR3: CASALGGNTEAFF

D: .
J: TRBJ2-5
size: .
V: TRBV24-1
DNA: TGTGCCAGACAGTGGGCGGGGAAAGACCAAGAGACCCAGTACTTC
CDR3: CARQWAGKDQETQYF

D: TRBD1
J: TRBJ2-7
size: once
V: TRBV6-5
DNA: TGTGCCAGCAAAGAACAGGGGGATTCCTACGAGCAGTACTTC
CDR3: CASKEQGDSYEQYF

D: .
J: TRBJ2-7
size: .
V: TRBV5-6
DNA: TGTGCCAGCAGCTTAAACGATAGCCCAAACTACGAGCAGTACTTC
CDR3: CASSLNDSPNYEQYF

D: TRBD2
J: TRBJ2-7
size: .
V: TRBV11-2
DNA: TGTGCCAGCAGCTTGACTAGCGGGATAGGGGAGCAGTACTTC
CDR3: CASSLTSGIGEQYF

D: .
J: TRBJ1-1
size: once
V: TRBV9
DNA: TGTGCCAGCAGCGTAGAGGGGATGAACACTGAAGCTTTCTTT
CDR3: CASSVEGMNTEAFF

D: .
J: TRBJ1-3
size: .
V: TRBV19
DNA: TGTGCCAGCAGGGTTTCGTATTCAAACTCTGGAAACACCATATATTTT
CDR3: CASRVSYSNSGNTIYF

D: .
J: TRBJ2-7
size: .
V: TRBV28
DNA: TGTGCCAGCAGTCAGTTTCTAGCGAGATCCTACGAGCAGTACTTC
CDR3: CASSQFLARSYEQYF

D: TRBD1
J: TRBJ2-3
size: .
V: TRBV4-2
DNA: TGTGCCAGCAGCCGACAGGGAGTTACGCAGTATTTT
CDR3: CASSRQGVTQYF

D: .
J: TRBJ1-1
size: .
V: TRBV19
DNA: TGTGCCAGTAGTATCAAGGGGCTCATGGACACTGAAGCTTTCTTT
CDR3: CASSIKGLMDTEAFF